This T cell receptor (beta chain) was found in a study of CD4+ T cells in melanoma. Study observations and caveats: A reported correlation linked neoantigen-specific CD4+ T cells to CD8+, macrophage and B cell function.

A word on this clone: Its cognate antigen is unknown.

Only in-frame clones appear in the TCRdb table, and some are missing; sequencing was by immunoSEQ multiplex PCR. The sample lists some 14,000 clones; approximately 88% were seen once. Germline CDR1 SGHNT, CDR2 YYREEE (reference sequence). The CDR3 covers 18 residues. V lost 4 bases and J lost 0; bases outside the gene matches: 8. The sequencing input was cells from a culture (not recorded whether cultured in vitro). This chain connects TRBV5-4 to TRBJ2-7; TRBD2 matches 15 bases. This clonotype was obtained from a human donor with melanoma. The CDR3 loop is CASSLGTSGGRTSYEQYF. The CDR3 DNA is TGTGCCAGCAGCCTAGGGACTAGCGGGGGGCGTACCTCCTACGAGCAGTACTTC. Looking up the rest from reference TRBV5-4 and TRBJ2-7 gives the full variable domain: ETGVTQSPTHLIKTRGQQVTLRCSSQSGHNTVSWYQQALGQGPQFIFQYYREEENGRGNFPPRFSGLQFPNYSSELNVNALELDDSALYLCASSLGTSGGRTSYEQYFGPGTRLTVT.